This T cell receptor beta chain was recorded in a study of radiotherapy plus CTLA-4 blockade in lung cancer. Chemo-refractory metastatic non-small-cell lung cancer patients received focal radiation with ipilimumab CTLA-4 blockade. Generated by immunoSEQ multiplex PCR, the TCRdb table keeps only in-frame clones and is missing some. Altogether roughly 120,000 clones are present, roughly 77% being singletons, with the ten largest covering about 3.5%. Germline V gene data show CDR1 as PRHDT and CDR2 as FYEKMQ (reference sequence). This CDR3 is 16 amino acids long. The junction had 18 bases not matched to a gene; V was cut back by 5 bases and J by 12 bases.

The chain links TRBV13 to TRBJ1-1; 10 bases are shared with TRBD1. The specimen was peripheral blood, collected from a patient treated with radiotherapy plus ipilimumab. The sequence was collected from a human donor with non-small cell lung cancer that progressed on radiotherapy plus ipilimumab. Some clones in this sample may be carry-over from other donors' samples. As DNA, the CDR3 is TGTGCCAGCAGCATTCTTGACCGGGACAGGGGTTTGGGTTCTTTCTTT. It encodes CASSILDRDRGLGSFF.